One sample yielded the 13 T cell receptor beta chains listed below, sequenced in a study of T-cell memory formation after mild COVID-19. Each CDR3 protein is one row after TCRdb ran MiXCR on the 5' RACE reads. The sample shows 150,000 to 200,000 distinct CDR3 sequences, 31% of them seen only once. Sequencing was carried out using PBMCs or a T cell subset sorted from them (not recorded which). These receptors originate from an adult woman who had mild COVID-19 (a few samples of this study predate the infection). Cell type and time point are not known.

This rearrangement joins TRBV30 to TRBJ2-5, with D hard to call. The germline V and J ends were trimmed by 3 bases and 4 bases, with 9 bases remaining between them. The CDR3 runs 12 residues. Germline V gene sequence: CDR1 GTSNPN, CDR2 SVGIG (reference sequence). DNA of the CDR3: TGTGCCTGGAGCCCAGGTGGAGAGACCCAGTACTTC. As protein: CAWSPGGETQYF.

The chain employs TRBV29-1 and TRBJ2-1, with a weak D call TRBD1 (5 bases). From germline, CDR1 is SQVTM and CDR2 ANQGSEA. V gave up 2 bases and J gave up 4 bases, with 15 bases separating them. This CDR3 is 15 amino acids long. This CDR3 is CSVESPGAVYNEQFF. The CDR3 DNA reads TGCAGCGTTGAATCCCCTGGGGCCGTATACAATGAGCAGTTCTTC.

The chain uses TRBV4-1 and TRBJ2-7; 7 nucleotides agree with TRBD1. Germline loops: CDR1 MGHRA, CDR2 YSYEKL. The V segment lost 6 bases and the J segment 0 bases; nucleotides outside the gene matches: 2. CDR3 size: 13 residues. The DNA for the CDR3 is TGCGCCAGCAGTCCAGGGGGCTCCTACGAGCAGTACTTC. Translated: CASSPGGSYEQYF.

The chain has TRBV12-3 or TRBV12-4 and TRBJ1-6; tentative D call: TRBD1 (5 bases). This CDR3 region has 14 residues. V was pared by 4 bases and J by 10 bases, with 14 bases between. The CDR3 sequence is CASSSRVPGSPLHF. CDR3 sequence (DNA): TGTGCCAGCAGTTCCAGGGTTCCAGGATCACCCCTCCACTTT.

The rearrangement uses TRBV5-1 and TRBJ2-2; D may be TRBD2 (5 bases). V lost 2 bases to trimming and J lost 1 base, with 12 bases between them. The CDR3 is 16 amino acids. CDR1 and CDR2 (germline): SGHRS, YFSETQ. Here the CDR3 DNA reads TGCGCCAGCAGCTTTCGGTGGGAGATGAACACCGGGGAGCTGTTTTTT. It yields the protein CASSFRWEMNTGELFF.

This clonotype has more than one count but fewer than ten. This chain joins TRBV6-2 or TRBV6-3 and TRBJ1-5, with D possibly being TRBD1 (6 bases). This CDR3 spans 13 amino acids. V lost 10 bases and J lost 4, with 14 bases in between. The germline V gene has CDR1 MNHEY and CDR2 SVGEGT. This CDR3 is CATSRTENQPQHF. As DNA, the CDR3 is TGTGCCACCTCAAGGACAGAGAATCAGCCCCAGCATTTT.

The sample holds one count of this clonotype. The gene calls are TRBV29-1 and TRBJ1-1; TRBD1 might be the D (6 bases). This CDR3 spans 13 amino acids. Trimming took 3 bases from V and 1 from J, leaving 9 bases between them. Germline assignment: CDR1 SQVTM and CDR2 ANQGSEA. The CDR3 sequence: CSVDDRRNTEAFF. CDR3 bases: TGCAGCGTTGACGACAGGAGGAACACTGAAGCTTTCTTT.

The chain employs TRBV7-8 and TRBJ1-1, with TRBD1 matching 9 bases. Germline V lookup: CDR1 SGHVS, CDR2 FQNEAQ. The CDR3 totals 16 residues. V shed 2 bases and J 1 base; nucleotides not matched to a gene: 5. CDR3 nucleotide sequence: TGTGCCAGCAGCTTAAGGGGGACAGGGAAGAACACTGAAGCTTTCTTT. It codes for CASSLRGTGKNTEAFF.

The V call is TRBV10-3, the J call TRBJ2-3, with 12 bases lining up with TRBD2. Unmatched junction bases numbered 14, after V lost 6 bases and J lost 4 bases. The CDR3 runs to 18 residues. CDR1 and CDR2 from the germline V gene are ENHRY and SYGVKD. CDR3 loop: CAISTRTSGARDPDTQYF. The CDR3 region has the DNA TGTGCCATCAGCACCCGGACTAGCGGGGCCCGGGACCCAGATACGCAGTATTTT.

V gene TRBV20-1 combines with J gene TRBJ2-3; TRBD2 agrees at 10 bases. CDR3 length: 16 amino acids. Germline CDR1 and CDR2: DFQATT and SNEGSKA (reference sequence). Trimming took 6 bases from V and 3 from J; bases not matched to a gene: 12. The CDR3 nucleotides read TGCAGTGCATTGCCGCTAGCGGGGGCTAAGACAGATACGCAGTATTTT. Protein product: CSALPLAGAKTDTQYF.

This clonotype was seen only a few times. The chain recombines TRBV19 with TRBJ2-1; 8 bases agree with TRBD1. The CDR3 spans 12 residues. Trimming took 6 bases from V and 7 from J; bases not matched to a gene: 2. Germline CDR1 LNHDA, CDR2 SQIVND (reference sequence). CDR3 in amino acids: CASRDRVNEQFF. As DNA, the CDR3 is TGTGCCAGTAGGGACAGGGTAAATGAGCAGTTCTTC.

This rearrangement joins TRBV12-3 or TRBV12-4 to TRBJ2-1; D not certain. The germline V and J ends were trimmed by 3 bases and 13 bases, with 10 bases remaining between them. This CDR3 is 11 amino acids long. The CDR3 region is CASSFGDDQFF. CDR3 DNA sequence: TGTGCCAGCAGTTTTGGTGACGACCAGTTCTTC.

V is TRBV7-9 and J is TRBJ2-3, with 9 positions matching TRBD1. The CDR3 is 16 residues long. Trimming at V came to 5 bases and at J to 2 bases, leaving 8 bases not matched to a gene. Germline V gene data show CDR1 as SEHNR and CDR2 as FQNEAQ (reference sequence). The CDR3 loop reads CASSHGTGRSTDTQYF. The CDR3 DNA reads TGTGCCAGCAGCCACGGGACAGGGAGGTCCACAGATACGCAGTATTTT.